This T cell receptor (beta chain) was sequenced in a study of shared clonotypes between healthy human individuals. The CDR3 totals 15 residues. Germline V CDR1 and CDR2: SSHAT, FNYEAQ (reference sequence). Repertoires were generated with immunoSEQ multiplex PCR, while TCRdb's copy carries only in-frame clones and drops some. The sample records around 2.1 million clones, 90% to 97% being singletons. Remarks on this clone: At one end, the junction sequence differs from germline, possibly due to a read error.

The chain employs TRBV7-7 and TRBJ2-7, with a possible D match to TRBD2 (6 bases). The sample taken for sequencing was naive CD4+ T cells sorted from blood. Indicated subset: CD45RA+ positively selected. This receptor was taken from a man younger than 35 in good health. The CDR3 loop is CASSPGRGGTYEQYF. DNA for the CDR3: TGTGCTAGCAGTCCCGGGAGAGGAGGAACCTACGAGCAGTACTTC.